These 21 T cell receptor beta chains were sequenced from one sample in a study of blood T cell repertoires in COVID-19. Clones were read by immunoSEQ multiplex PCR, and TCRdb kept only the in-frame ones, dropping some. The sample records around 28,000 clones, 76% being singletons. The sample consisted of peripheral blood. These receptors came from a man between 70 and 80 years old with acute or convalescent COVID-19.

The chain uses TRBV19 and TRBJ2-6; D remains unclear. Trimming shortened V by 7 bases and J by 3 bases, and 7 bases separated the two germline ends. The CDR3 covers 13 residues. Germline V gene sequence: CDR1 LNHDA, CDR2 SQIVND (reference sequence). The CDR3 nucleotides are TGTGCCAGTACCGTTTTTGGGGCCAACGTCCTGACTTTC. Translating it yields CASTVFGANVLTF. Together with reference TRBV19 and TRBJ2-6, the CDR3 gives the full variable domain: DGGITQSPKYLFRKEGQNVTLSCEQNLNHDAMYWYRQDPGQGLRLIYYSQIVNDFQKGDIAEGYSVSREKKESFPLTVTSAQKNPTAFYLCASTVFGANVLTFGAGSRLTVL.

This sequence joins TRBV10-3 and TRBJ2-3, with 9 bases matching TRBD2. Per germline, CDR1 ENHRY and CDR2 SYGVKD. There are 15 residues in the CDR3. Losses at the gene ends were 2 bases for V and 4 bases for J; bases not matched to a gene: 4. The CDR3 coding sequence is TGTGCCATCAGTGAGGGCGGGAGGGCCGCAGATACGCAGTATTTT. This gives the protein CAISEGGRAADTQYF.

The chain carries TRBV21-1 and TRBJ1-2. TRBV21-1 is a listed pseudogene. CDR3 length: 17 amino acids. Here the CDR3 reads CASSKEWKRGGSYGYTF. The DNA for the CDR3 is TGTGCCAGCAGCAAAGAATGGAAGAGAGGAGGGAGCTATGGCTACACCTTC.

This chain joins TRBV7-8 and TRBJ2-7, with 13 bases identical to TRBD2. V lost 5 bases, J lost 5 bases, and 6 bases stayed unmatched. The CDR3 sequence is 15 residues long. Germline V gene data show CDR1 as SGHVS and CDR2 as FQNEAQ. CDR3 in DNA: TGTGCCAGCAGCCCAAGACTAGCGGGAGGAAACGAGCAGTACTTC. Amino acid sequence: CASSPRLAGGNEQYF.

This clone has just a few counts. The chain is built from TRBV5-8 and TRBJ2-7; TRBD2 is a possible D gene (6 bases). CDR1 and CDR2 (germline): SGHTS, YDEGEE. This CDR3 contains 16 residues. Trimming stripped 1 base from V and 2 bases from J, with 16 bases between. CDR3 DNA sequence: TGTGCCAGCAGCTTGTGGGCGGGACCGACGACCTACGAGCAGTACTTC. It yields the protein CASSLWAGPTTYEQYF.

The rearrangement links TRBV19 to TRBJ1-5; a possible D gene is TRBD1 (5 bases). Between the trimmed V and J ends, which lost 5 bases and 6 bases, there was a span of 11 bases. Germline CDR1 and CDR2: LNHDA and SQIVND (reference sequence). The CDR3 covers 13 residues. The CDR3 loop is CASSQGISQPQHF. In DNA, the CDR3 is TGTGCCAGTAGTCAGGGCATCAGTCAGCCCCAGCATTTT.

The chain joins TRBV5-1 to TRBJ1-2; D may be TRBD1 (5 bases). Trimming stripped 10 bases from V and 4 bases from J, with 20 bases between. The germline CDR1 and CDR2 sequences are SGHRS and YFSETQ. The CDR3 covers 14 residues. The CDR3 region is CAHGGSAPLYGYTF. The CDR3 DNA reads TGCGCCCATGGGGGGTCCGCGCCTCTCTATGGCTACACCTTC.

In this sample, this clone turned up once. The chain combines TRBV18 with TRBJ2-1; D is possibly TRBD1 (6 bases). Trimming stripped 2 bases from V and 5 bases from J, with 13 bases between. This CDR3 comprises 15 residues. Looked up from germline, CDR1 is KGHSH and CDR2 is LQKENI. Here the CDR3 reads CASSPLQGRDNEQFF. The CDR3 DNA sequence: TGTGCCAGCTCACCATTACAGGGTAGAGACAATGAGCAGTTCTTC.

The V gene is TRBV2, the J gene TRBJ2-6, with D uncertain. Germline CDR1 reads SNHLY; CDR2 reads FYNNEI. The CDR3 loop spans 13 amino acids. V was cut by 7 bases and J by 0 bases, with 4 bases left in between. The CDR3 DNA follows: TGTGCCAGCAAAGCCTCTGGGGCCAACGTCCTGACTTTC. Translated, it gives CASKASGANVLTF.

The gene calls are TRBV10-3 and TRBJ1-1; no firm D call. From germline, CDR1 is ENHRY and CDR2 SYGVKD. V lost 8 bases and J lost 1, with 14 bases in between. The CDR3 totals 14 residues. CDR3 coding DNA: TGTGCCATCGTGTCGGAGGGAGGGAACACTGAAGCTTTCTTT. Its protein product is CAIVSEGGNTEAFF.

The chain couples TRBV7-2 to TRBJ2-7; 13 bases agree with TRBD2. Germline CDR1 SGHTA, CDR2 FQGNSA. V lost 5 bases and J lost 5; bases outside the gene matches: 3. The CDR3 length is 14 residues. The CDR3 nucleotides are TGTGCCAGCAGCCCCGGACTAGCGGGAGACGAGCAGTACTTC. Residues: CASSPGLAGDEQYF.

V usage is TRBV14 and J usage is TRBJ2-7, with D unresolved. The CDR3 is 13 residues long. CDR1 is SGHDN, CDR2 FVKESK, per germline. The V end lost 1 base, the J end lost 6 bases, and 10 bases lay between the germline ends. The CDR3 DNA reads as TGTGCCAGCAGCCAAGGGGCAATCCCCGAGCAGTACTTC. Protein product: CASSQGAIPEQYF.

This sequence joins TRBV6-6 and TRBJ2-7; a possible D gene is TRBD1 (7 bases). V lost 5 bases and J lost 3, with 17 bases in between. The CDR3 consists of 15 residues. Germline V CDR1 and CDR2: MNHNY, SVGAGI (reference sequence). The CDR3 DNA reads TGTGCCAGCAGTCCCAGGGGGGCTCTAAGCTACGAGCAGTACTTC. Translating gives CASSPRGALSYEQYF.

CDR3: CASSTQGLLTPYNEQFF. The CDR3 DNA is TGTGCCAGCAGTACACAGGGTCTCCTTACCCCTTACAATGAGCAGTTCTTC. The chain is built from TRBV28 and TRBJ2-1, with D perhaps TRBD1 (6 bases). The CDR3 totals 17 residues. V was shortened by 5 bases and J by 4 bases, with 21 bases between the two germline ends. Germline V gene lookup returns CDR1 MDHEN and CDR2 SYDVKM.

The chain couples TRBV10-1 to TRBJ2-2, with 8 bases fitting TRBD2. Germline V gene data show CDR1 as WNHNN and CDR2 as SYGVQD (reference sequence). V lost 6 bases, J lost 7 bases, and 7 bases stayed unmatched. CDR3 size: 14 residues. CDR3 sequence: CASSHGRDGGELFF. The CDR3 DNA follows: TGCGCCAGCAGCCACGGGAGGGACGGCGGGGAGCTGTTTTTT.

This clone turned up a few times. The rearrangement uses TRBV18 and TRBJ1-5, with D unresolved. Per germline, CDR1 KGHSH and CDR2 LQKENI. V lost 2 bases, J lost 0 bases, and 5 bases lay in between. The CDR3 totals 14 residues. The CDR3 bases are TGTGCCAGCTCACCAGCGGGTAGCAATCAGCCCCAGCATTTT. As protein: CASSPAGSNQPQHF.

V and J are TRBV19 and TRBJ2-1; 12 nucleotides agree with TRBD2. V shed 6 bases and J 10 bases; nucleotides not matched to a gene: 7. CDR3 length: 14 residues. Germline V CDR1 and CDR2: LNHDA, SQIVND (reference sequence). CDR3 sequence (DNA): TGTGCCAGTAGGACTAGCGGGGGTGTCGGAGAGCAGTTCTTC. It yields the protein CASRTSGGVGEQFF.

The rearrangement joins TRBV28 to TRBJ1-6; possibly TRBD1 for D (6 bases). This CDR3 has 13 residues. Between the trimmed V and J ends, which lost 6 bases and 10 bases, there was a span of 13 bases. CDR1 and CDR2 from the germline V gene are MDHEN and SYDVKM. CDR3 residues: CASRLTGDSPLHF. CDR3 coding DNA: TGTGCCAGCAGGCTGACAGGTGACTCACCCCTCCACTTT. The full variable domain, with the rest looked up from reference TRBV28 and TRBJ1-6, is DVKVTQSSRYLVKRTGEKVFLECVQDMDHENMFWYRQDPGLGLRLIYFSYDVKMKEKGDIPEGYSVSREKKERFSLILESASTNQTSMYLCASRLTGDSPLHFGNGTRLTVT.

The J gene is TRBJ1-2, the V gene TRBV5-1, with 7 bases that match TRBD1. Trimming at V came to 7 bases and at J to 7 bases, leaving 13 bases not matched to a gene. CDR3 length: 14 amino acids. Looked up from germline, CDR1 is SGHRS and CDR2 is YFSETQ. The CDR3: CASGTGDAIGGYTF. The CDR3 DNA sequence: TGCGCCAGCGGCACAGGGGACGCTATTGGTGGCTACACCTTC.

The chain links TRBV6-5 to TRBJ1-4, with D possibly TRBD1 on 6 matching bases. Looked up from germline, CDR1 is MNHEY and CDR2 is SVGAGI. This CDR3 is 15 amino acids long. The V and J ends lost 0 bases and 8 bases respectively, with 13 bases between them. The CDR3 nucleotides read TGTGCCAGCAGTTACTCTTCGGACAGCGTCGAAAAACTGTTTTTT. Translated, it gives CASSYSSDSVEKLFF.

The chain links TRBV9 to TRBJ2-5; perhaps TRBD1 as D (6 bases). CDR1 SGDLS and CDR2 YYNGEE come from the germline V gene. The CDR3 extends over 14 amino acids. Trimming stripped 4 bases from V and 4 bases from J, with 14 bases between. CDR3 nucleotide sequence: TGTGCCAGCAGCTCTCGACAGGTTCGAGAGACCCAGTACTTC. This codes for CASSSRQVRETQYF.